These T cell receptor beta chains were read from a single sample in a study of T cell responses to AZD1222 COVID-19 vaccine. Some clones are missing from TCRdb's copy, which holds only in-frame ones; the method was immunoSEQ multiplex PCR. This sample has 75,000 to 95,000 clones, with 89% found just once. Here the sequenced sample was peripheral blood, taken on day 0 of MenACWY control vaccination. The receptors originated from an adult in good health. CDR3s include the opening cysteine and the closing phenylalanine or tryptophan. A D gene is named only where the DNA matches it firmly. Rows may omit the clone size; those that give it use once, few, many or a size class.

d_gene: NA; v_gene: TRBV7-9; j_gene: TRBJ1-2; abundance: once; CDR3nt: TGTGCCAGCAGCTTGCCCACAGGGCCCTATGGCTACACCTTC; CDR3aa: CASSLPTGPYGYTF
d_gene: NA; v_gene: TRBV28; j_gene: TRBJ1-2; abundance: NA; CDR3nt: TGTGCCAGCAGTTCCGAGGGTGGTGCGGACTATGGCTACACCTTC; CDR3aa: CASSSEGGADYGYTF
d_gene: NA; v_gene: TRBV6-5; j_gene: TRBJ2-7; abundance: NA; CDR3nt: TGTGCCAGCAGTTATGGGTCTGAAGGGAACGAGCAGTACTTC; CDR3aa: CASSYGSEGNEQYF
d_gene: TRBD1; v_gene: TRBV27; j_gene: TRBJ1-6; abundance: once; CDR3nt: TGTGCCAGCAGTTTGCTTGGACAGGGGGCTTCACCCCTCCACTTT; CDR3aa: CASSLLGQGASPLHF
d_gene: NA; v_gene: TRBV6-1; j_gene: TRBJ2-7; abundance: once; CDR3nt: TGTGCCAGCAGTGAGGCGGCCTACGAGCAGTACTTC; CDR3aa: CASSEAAYEQYF
d_gene: TRBD1; v_gene: TRBV5-1; j_gene: TRBJ1-2; abundance: NA; CDR3nt: TGCGCCAGCAGCGCGCGACAGGGGGGCTATGGCTACACCTTC; CDR3aa: CASSARQGGYGYTF
d_gene: NA; v_gene: TRBV15; j_gene: TRBJ1-5; abundance: NA; CDR3nt: TGTGCCACCAGCAGAGGACAGGAGAATCAGCCCCAGCATTTT; CDR3aa: CATSRGQENQPQHF
d_gene: NA; v_gene: TRBV9; j_gene: TRBJ1-1; abundance: NA; CDR3nt: TGTGCCAGCAGCGCCGGCGGGGGTCGGATCACTGAAGCTTTCTTT; CDR3aa: CASSAGGGRITEAFF
d_gene: NA; v_gene: TRBV14; j_gene: TRBJ2-7; abundance: medium-sized; CDR3nt: TGTGCCAGCAGCCTCACCAGTTACGAGCAGTACTTC; CDR3aa: CASSLTSYEQYF
d_gene: NA; v_gene: TRBV3-1/TRBV3-2; j_gene: TRBJ1-3; abundance: NA; CDR3nt: TGTGCCAGCACTACAGGGCCCCCTCCCCTCTCTGGAAACACCATATATTTT; CDR3aa: CASTTGPPPLSGNTIYF
d_gene: NA; v_gene: TRBV2; j_gene: TRBJ1-5; abundance: NA; CDR3nt: TGTGCCAGCAGTGATTCAGGTGCCCCCAATCAGCCCCAGCATTTT; CDR3aa: CASSDSGAPNQPQHF
d_gene: NA; v_gene: TRBV14; j_gene: TRBJ2-1; abundance: NA; CDR3nt: TGTGCCAGCAGCCAAGTAGGAAGAGGACAAAGCTCCTACAATGAGCAGTTCTTC; CDR3aa: CASSQVGRGQSSYNEQFF
d_gene: NA; v_gene: TRBV7-9; j_gene: TRBJ1-3; abundance: NA; CDR3nt: TGTGCCAGCAGCTGGACAAGTAGCTCTGGAAACACCATATATTTT; CDR3aa: CASSWTSSSGNTIYF
d_gene: NA; v_gene: TRBV27; j_gene: TRBJ2-1; abundance: NA; CDR3nt: TGTGCCAGCAGTTTAACGGTAGCTCCGTACAATGAGCAGTTCTTC; CDR3aa: CASSLTVAPYNEQFF
d_gene: TRBD1; v_gene: TRBV9; j_gene: TRBJ2-3; abundance: NA; CDR3nt: TGTGCCAGCAGCGTAGTAGCGACAGGGGGTGCAGATACGCAGTATTTT; CDR3aa: CASSVVATGGADTQYF
d_gene: NA; v_gene: TRBV10-2; j_gene: TRBJ1-2; abundance: NA; CDR3nt: TGCGCCAGCAGTAATACAGAACTTAACTATGGCTACACCTTC; CDR3aa: CASSNTELNYGYTF
d_gene: NA; v_gene: TRBV5-1; j_gene: TRBJ2-3; abundance: NA; CDR3nt: TGCGCCAGCAGCTTGGCCACCGTAACAGATACGCAGTATTTT; CDR3aa: CASSLATVTDTQYF
d_gene: NA; v_gene: TRBV4-1; j_gene: TRBJ2-7; abundance: NA; CDR3nt: TGCGCCAGCAGCCAAGACCCTAGCTCGTACGAGCAGTACTTC; CDR3aa: CASSQDPSSYEQYF
d_gene: NA; v_gene: TRBV27; j_gene: TRBJ2-5; abundance: NA; CDR3nt: TGTGCCAGCAGTTTATTGGGCTACGCGGGAGAGACCCAGTACTTC; CDR3aa: CASSLLGYAGETQYF
d_gene: TRBD2; v_gene: TRBV4-1; j_gene: TRBJ2-7; abundance: NA; CDR3nt: TGCGCCAGCAGCCAAGAATTATTGTCTAGCGGGATATACGAGCAGTACTTC; CDR3aa: CASSQELLSSGIYEQYF
d_gene: NA; v_gene: TRBV3-1/TRBV3-2; j_gene: TRBJ1-1; abundance: NA; CDR3nt: TGTGCCAGCAGCCCACAGGGAAACACTGAAGCTTTCTTT; CDR3aa: CASSPQGNTEAFF
d_gene: NA; v_gene: TRBV23-1; j_gene: TRBJ2-7; abundance: NA; CDR3nt: TGCGCCAGCAGTTATTCCTCCGGCGAGCAGTACTTC; CDR3aa: CASSYSSGEQYF
d_gene: NA; v_gene: TRBV6-5; j_gene: TRBJ1-2; abundance: NA; CDR3nt: TGTGCCAGCAGCCACACAGGGAATAGAAATGGCTACACCTTC; CDR3aa: CASSHTGNRNGYTF
d_gene: NA; v_gene: TRBV7-6; j_gene: TRBJ2-1; abundance: NA; CDR3nt: TGTGCCAGCAGCTTGGCGGGCTCTGGATGGGGTGAGCAGTTCTTC; CDR3aa: CASSLAGSGWGEQFF
d_gene: TRBD2; v_gene: TRBV3-1/TRBV3-2; j_gene: TRBJ2-1; abundance: NA; CDR3nt: TGTGCCAGCAGCCCCTGGACTAGAGGTGAGCAGTTCTTC; CDR3aa: CASSPWTRGEQFF
d_gene: TRBD2; v_gene: TRBV12-5; j_gene: TRBJ2-1; abundance: once; CDR3nt: TGTGCTAGTGGTTTGTCTAGCGGGGGGTCTGAGCAGTTCTTC; CDR3aa: CASGLSSGGSEQFF
d_gene: NA; v_gene: TRBV4-3; j_gene: TRBJ2-3; abundance: NA; CDR3nt: TGCGCCAGCAGCCTGTGGGACTCCAGCACAGATACGCAGTATTTT; CDR3aa: CASSLWDSSTDTQYF
d_gene: NA; v_gene: TRBV6-5; j_gene: TRBJ1-2; abundance: NA; CDR3nt: TGTGCCAGCAGCGAGGACAGTTCCGATCTTGGCTACACCTTC; CDR3aa: CASSEDSSDLGYTF
d_gene: NA; v_gene: TRBV28; j_gene: TRBJ2-5; abundance: once; CDR3nt: TGTGCCAGCAGTTTCGGGCGGGGGCCCCAGCAAGAGACCCAGTACTTC; CDR3aa: CASSFGRGPQQETQYF
d_gene: NA; v_gene: TRBV6-5; j_gene: TRBJ1-5; abundance: NA; CDR3nt: TGTGCCAGCGTAGGACAGCCTAATCAGCCCCAGCATTTT; CDR3aa: CASVGQPNQPQHF
d_gene: NA; v_gene: TRBV6-5; j_gene: TRBJ1-2; abundance: NA; CDR3nt: TGTGCCAGCAGTCCAGGGCGGAACTATGGCTACACCTTC; CDR3aa: CASSPGRNYGYTF
d_gene: NA; v_gene: TRBV24-1; j_gene: TRBJ2-3; abundance: once; CDR3nt: TGTGCCACCAGTGACCCCGGGGAGCATGGAGCGGTGGATACGCAGTATTTT; CDR3aa: CATSDPGEHGAVDTQYF
d_gene: NA; v_gene: TRBV5-1; j_gene: TRBJ1-2; abundance: NA; CDR3nt: TGCGCCAGCAGCTTGGAGACAGCGTCCTATGGCTACACCTTC; CDR3aa: CASSLETASYGYTF
d_gene: NA; v_gene: TRBV5-6; j_gene: TRBJ1-4; abundance: NA; CDR3nt: TGTGCCAGCAGCTTATCCCTCATTAATGAAAAACTGTTTTTT; CDR3aa: CASSLSLINEKLFF
d_gene: NA; v_gene: TRBV18; j_gene: TRBJ1-3; abundance: NA; CDR3nt: TGTGCCAGCTCACCACCCGGTGGAAACACCATATATTTT; CDR3aa: CASSPPGGNTIYF
d_gene: NA; v_gene: TRBV5-1; j_gene: TRBJ2-7; abundance: NA; CDR3nt: TGCGCCAGCAGCCCCGTGCGATCCTACGAGCAGTACTTC; CDR3aa: CASSPVRSYEQYF
d_gene: NA; v_gene: TRBV29-1; j_gene: TRBJ1-1; abundance: NA; CDR3nt: TGCAGCGTGGGAGAAGGGCACGATATCACTGAAGCTTTCTTT; CDR3aa: CSVGEGHDITEAFF
d_gene: TRBD2; v_gene: TRBV28; j_gene: TRBJ2-7; abundance: NA; CDR3nt: TGTGCCAGCAGTTGGGGGGGGGCCTACGAGCAGTACTTC; CDR3aa: CASSWGGAYEQYF
d_gene: NA; v_gene: TRBV7-8; j_gene: TRBJ1-1; abundance: NA; CDR3nt: TGTGCCAGCAGCGCAAGCCTGGGGGACACTGAAGCTTTCTTT; CDR3aa: CASSASLGDTEAFF
d_gene: NA; v_gene: TRBV11-2; j_gene: TRBJ2-3; abundance: NA; CDR3nt: TGTGCCAGCAGCTTAGGAAACAGGGATACGCAGTATTTT; CDR3aa: CASSLGNRDTQYF
d_gene: NA; v_gene: TRBV20-1; j_gene: TRBJ2-5; abundance: NA; CDR3nt: TGCAGTGCAAGGCGGCAAGAGACCCAGTACTTC; CDR3aa: CSARRQETQYF
d_gene: NA; v_gene: TRBV14; j_gene: TRBJ2-5; abundance: NA; CDR3nt: TGTGCCAGCAGCCAACCTCAAGACGGCACTCTAAAGACCCAGTACTTC; CDR3aa: CASSQPQDGTLKTQYF
d_gene: NA; v_gene: TRBV5-1; j_gene: TRBJ2-7; abundance: NA; CDR3nt: TGCGCCAGCAGCTTGTACCCCCCCCACTACGAGCAGTACTTC; CDR3aa: CASSLYPPHYEQYF
d_gene: TRBD2; v_gene: TRBV5-8; j_gene: TRBJ2-1; abundance: NA; CDR3nt: TGTGCCAGCAGCTTGGAGCGGCTAGCGGGGGATAATGAGCAGTTCTTC; CDR3aa: CASSLERLAGDNEQFF
d_gene: TRBD1; v_gene: TRBV9; j_gene: TRBJ2-3; abundance: NA; CDR3nt: TGTGCCAGCAGCACAGGGGCCTTCACAGATACGCAGTATTTT; CDR3aa: CASSTGAFTDTQYF
d_gene: NA; v_gene: TRBV28; j_gene: TRBJ2-1; abundance: medium-sized; CDR3nt: TGTGCCAGTTACTCCGGGACGGAAGTGGGTGGTGAGCAGTTCTTC; CDR3aa: CASYSGTEVGGEQFF
d_gene: NA; v_gene: TRBV7-3; j_gene: TRBJ2-7; abundance: NA; CDR3nt: TGTGCCAGCAGCCCCTCCGTGGGGGACGAGCAGTACTTC; CDR3aa: CASSPSVGDEQYF
d_gene: NA; v_gene: TRBV30; j_gene: TRBJ2-7; abundance: NA; CDR3nt: TGTGCCTGGAGTCCTGACTCCTACGAGCAGTACTTC; CDR3aa: CAWSPDSYEQYF
d_gene: NA; v_gene: TRBV3-1/TRBV3-2; j_gene: TRBJ1-5; abundance: NA; CDR3nt: TGTGCCAGCAGCCAAGGAAGAGGTCAGCCCCAGCATTTT; CDR3aa: CASSQGRGQPQHF
d_gene: TRBD1; v_gene: TRBV9; j_gene: TRBJ1-4; abundance: NA; CDR3nt: TGTGCCAGCAGCGTTGGGACAGGGACCGGTGAAAAACTGTTTTTT; CDR3aa: CASSVGTGTGEKLFF
d_gene: TRBD1; v_gene: TRBV2; j_gene: TRBJ1-2; abundance: NA; CDR3nt: TGTGCCAGCAGTTGGACAGGGGTGGAGGGCTACACCTTC; CDR3aa: CASSWTGVEGYTF
d_gene: TRBD1; v_gene: TRBV6-5; j_gene: TRBJ1-5; abundance: NA; CDR3nt: TGTGCCAGCAGGGGACAGGGAAGCAATCAGCCCCAGCATTTT; CDR3aa: CASRGQGSNQPQHF